Presented here are 23 T cell receptor beta chains from one specimen sequenced in a study of blood T cell repertoires in COVID-19. Measured with immunoSEQ multiplex PCR; TCRdb has only the in-frame clones, and not every one. Among about 160,000 clones listed, around 93% were seen once. The material sequenced was peripheral blood. These receptors all stem from a woman aged 45-65 years with acute or convalescent COVID-19.

The chain joins TRBV20-1 to TRBJ2-7; D unresolved. This CDR3 region has 11 residues. The germline CDR1 and CDR2 sequences are DFQATT and SNEGSKA (reference sequence). Between the trimmed V and J ends, which lost 3 bases and 6 bases, there was a span of 9 bases. The CDR3, as DNA: TGCAGTGCTAGTTTCCGGAGCGAGCAGTACTTC. Protein product: CSASFRSEQYF.

The gene calls are TRBV27 and TRBJ2-1, with a possible D match to TRBD1 (5 bases). Trimming took 0 bases from V and 8 from J, leaving 5 bases between them. The CDR3 sequence is 12 residues long. CDR1 is MNHEY, CDR2 SMNVEV, per germline (reference sequence). CDR3 DNA: TGTGCCAGCAGTTTATCAGGGGATGAGCAGTTCTTC. This translates into CASSLSGDEQFF.

The chain combines TRBV18 with TRBJ2-5; TRBD2 is a possible D gene (5 bases). The CDR3 is 13 amino acids. Trimming took off 6 bases at V and 4 bases at J, with 12 bases between the two ends. CDR1 and CDR2 (germline): KGHSH, LQKENI. The CDR3, as DNA: TGTGCCAGCTCGGAACGACGGGGAGAGACCCAGTACTTC. Translating it yields CASSERRGETQYF.

This chain links TRBV19 with TRBJ2-5; no clear D gene. With 3 bases removed from V and 2 bases from J, the gap between germline ends came to 10 bases. This CDR3 spans 14 amino acids. Looked up from germline, CDR1 is LNHDA and CDR2 is SQIVND (reference sequence). Here the CDR3 reads CASSMGTVQETQYF. CDR3 nucleotide sequence: TGTGCCAGTAGTATGGGTACAGTTCAAGAGACCCAGTACTTC.

The CDR3 sequence is CASSLSGYEQYF. The CDR3 coding sequence is TGTGCCAGCAGTTTAAGCGGATACGAGCAGTACTTC. J is TRBJ2-7 and V is TRBV6-2 or TRBV6-3; possibly TRBD2 for D (5 bases). The ends were cut back, 4 bases at V and 4 bases at J, with 8 bases in the middle. This CDR3 spans 12 amino acids. Germline assignment: CDR1 MNHEY and CDR2 SVGEGT.

This clone has just one count. The chain has TRBV2 and TRBJ1-1; 10 nucleotides line up with TRBD1. CDR1 and CDR2 (germline): SNHLY, FYNNEI. V was clipped by 7 bases and J by 2 bases; unmatched bases: 4. The CDR3 is made up of 14 amino acids. The CDR3 DNA reads TGTGCCAGCAATGGACAGGGGGGCAACACTGAAGCTTTCTTT. Protein sequence: CASNGQGGNTEAFF.

The chain carries TRBV7-3 and TRBJ2-2, with D unclear. The CDR3 is 12 amino acids. Germline CDR1 reads SGHTA; CDR2 reads FQGTGA. The V and J ends lost 6 bases and 7 bases respectively, with 9 bases between them. The CDR3 protein is CASRKSGGELFF. The CDR3, as DNA: TGTGCCAGCAGAAAGTCGGGCGGGGAGCTGTTTTTT.

The chain links TRBV7-2 to TRBJ1-6; 9 bases fit TRBD1. Trimming took 3 bases from V and 7 from J; bases not matched to a gene: 7. This CDR3 is built from 16 residues. Per germline, CDR1 SGHTA and CDR2 FQGNSA. The CDR3 here is CASSLGTGTGNSPLHF. CDR3 nucleotides: TGTGCCAGCAGCTTGGGGACCGGGACAGGGAATTCACCCCTCCACTTT.

The chain joins TRBV18 to TRBJ1-5; tentative D call: TRBD1 (5 bases). This CDR3 is built from 14 residues. The V gene's germline CDR1 is KGHSH and CDR2 LQKENI. The ends were cut back, 6 bases at V and 4 bases at J, with 13 bases in the middle. Here the CDR3 reads CASSSQVSNQPQHF. The CDR3 DNA is TGTGCCAGCTCTTCACAGGTATCTAATCAGCCCCAGCATTTT.

The chain uses TRBV4-1 and TRBJ2-7; TRBD2 might be the D (5 bases). Germline CDR1 and CDR2: MGHRA and YSYEKL. The CDR3 loop spans 12 amino acids. Trimming removed 3 bases from V and 7 bases from J, with 10 bases in between. CDR3 coding DNA: TGCGCCAGCAGCCATCCACTAGGGGAGCAGTACTTC. Translated: CASSHPLGEQYF.

V usage is TRBV6-1 and J usage is TRBJ1-1; D might be TRBD1 (5 bases). Germline CDR1 MNHNS, CDR2 SASEGT. V was trimmed by 2 bases and J by 4 bases, leaving 11 bases between them. The CDR3 is 14 amino acids. The CDR3 is CASSEYGRVTEAFF. In DNA form, the CDR3 reads TGTGCCAGCAGTGAATACGGCAGGGTCACTGAAGCTTTCTTT.

This sequence joins TRBV14 and TRBJ2-2; D not certain. The CDR3 spans 17 residues. Between the trimmed V and J ends, which lost 0 bases and 5 bases, there was a span of 16 bases. The germline V gene has CDR1 SGHDN and CDR2 FVKESK. In nucleotides, the CDR3 is TGTGCCAGCAGCCAAGAGGTCCGCTTTTCCGGTACCGGGGAGCTGTTTTTT. Its translation is CASSQEVRFSGTGELFF.

This rearrangement joins TRBV19 to TRBJ1-4; D uncertain. Germline V gives CDR1 LNHDA, CDR2 SQIVND (reference sequence). The CDR3 totals 15 residues. The ends were cut back, 3 bases at V and 5 bases at J, with 13 bases in the middle. The CDR3 loop reads CASSMGEFLNEKLFF. The CDR3 DNA is TGTGCCAGTAGTATGGGCGAGTTTCTGAATGAAAAACTGTTTTTT.

The CDR3 DNA sequence: TGTGCCAGCAGGGGGAGAGGACAGGGGAGAGACTACTCCTACAATGAGCAGTTCTTC. Its translation is CASRGRGQGRDYSYNEQFF. This chain connects TRBV28 to TRBJ2-1; 9 bases match TRBD1. V trimming: 6 bases; J trimming: 0 bases; junction bases outside the gene matches: 15. The CDR3 totals 19 residues. Germline V CDR1 and CDR2: MDHEN, SYDVKM.

The chain recombines TRBV28 with TRBJ1-1; 7 nucleotides agree with TRBD1. CDR1 and CDR2 from the germline V gene are MDHEN and SYDVKM. Trimming took 4 bases from V and 7 from J; bases not matched to a gene: 0. This CDR3 is 11 amino acids long. CDR3 DNA sequence: TGTGCCAGCAGTTGGGACAGTGAAGCTTTCTTT. As protein: CASSWDSEAFF.

The chain uses TRBV21-1 and TRBJ2-6; the table's D call TRBD2 went unverified against the DNA. TRBV21-1 is a listed pseudogene. This CDR3 has 18 residues. The CDR3 here is CASSSLGTSLPGANVLTF. CDR3 bases: TGTGCCAGCAGCTCCCTTGGGACTAGCCTTCCTGGGGCCAACGTCCTGACTTTC.

CDR3 residues: CASSLPGTGTYGYTF. CDR3 nucleotide sequence: TGTGCCAGCAGCCTCCCGGGTACAGGGACCTATGGCTACACCTTC. The chain carries TRBV9 and TRBJ1-2, with TRBD1 as a possible D gene (6 bases). The length of the CDR3 is 15 residues. CDR1 and CDR2 (germline): SGDLS, YYNGEE. V was cut by 4 bases and J by 4 bases, with 17 bases left in between.

This chain uses TRBV30 with TRBJ1-2, with 7 positions matching TRBD1. Germline lookup yields CDR1 GTSNPN and CDR2 SVGIG (reference sequence). The CDR3 is made up of 16 amino acids. V lost 2 bases and J lost 5; bases outside the gene matches: 14. The CDR3 loop is CAWSSDREDHPYGYTF. CDR3 in DNA: TGTGCCTGGAGTTCCGACAGGGAGGACCACCCGTATGGCTACACCTTC.

This chain joins TRBV9 and TRBJ2-1; TRBD2 matches at 9 bases. Looked up from germline, CDR1 is SGDLS and CDR2 is YYNGEE. V lost 4 bases and J lost 4; bases outside the gene matches: 12. The CDR3 is 17 residues long. Written as DNA, the CDR3 is TGTGCCAGCAGCCCCCGTATTCCTAGCGGGGCTTACAATGAGCAGTTCTTC. Amino acid sequence: CASSPRIPSGAYNEQFF. Based on the CDR3 plus reference TRBV9 and TRBJ2-1, the full variable domain is DSGVTQTPKHLITATGQRVTLRCSPRSGDLSVYWYQQSLDQGLQFLIQYYNGEERAKGNILERFSAQQFPDLHSELNLSSLELGDSALYFCASSPRIPSGAYNEQFFGPGTRLTVL.

The gene calls are TRBV24-1 and TRBJ1-2; D is possibly TRBD1 (6 bases). This CDR3 is 15 amino acids long. The V and J ends lost 3 bases and 4 bases respectively, with 14 bases between them. Per germline, CDR1 KGHDR and CDR2 SFDVKD. CDR3 region: CATSDPRTDSYGYTF. In nucleotides, the CDR3 is TGTGCCACCAGTGATCCCCGGACAGACAGCTATGGCTACACCTTC.

This clone was observed once. The genes are TRBV7-2 and TRBJ2-7; tentatively, D is TRBD2 (6 bases). Germline V gene lookup returns CDR1 SGHTA and CDR2 FQGNSA. The germline V and J ends were trimmed by 5 bases and 5 bases, with 19 bases remaining between them. The CDR3 has 15 amino acids. CDR3 region: CASSPVGGGNHEQYF. For the CDR3, the DNA is TGTGCCAGCAGCCCCGTCGGGGGAGGTAATCACGAGCAGTACTTC.

The rearrangement joins TRBV7-2 to TRBJ2-2; 7 nucleotides match TRBD1. The V and J ends lost 7 bases and 0 bases, in that order; junction bases with no gene match: 8. The CDR3 totals 16 residues. Looked up from germline, CDR1 is SGHTA and CDR2 is FQGNSA. CDR3 nucleotides: TGTGCCAGCATCCTCTCCGGGACAGCGAACACCGGGGAGCTGTTTTTT. Amino acids: CASILSGTANTGELFF.

This clone was recorded once. The J gene is TRBJ1-1, the V gene TRBV6-6, with D unclear. CDR1 is MNHNY, CDR2 SVGAGI, per germline (reference sequence). The CDR3 is 13 residues long. V shed 5 bases and J shed 3 bases, with 10 bases lying between them. The DNA for the CDR3 is TGTGCCAGCAGTCGCGGAGTGTACACTGAAGCTTTCTTT. Residues: CASSRGVYTEAFF.